The present TCR beta chain was sequenced within a study of shared clonotypes between healthy human individuals. The study, taken as a whole, reports: Only blood samples were collected, and tissue repertoires likely differ. Naive subsets typically showed greater estimated richness than memory subsets.

CDR1 and CDR2 (germline): SNHLY, FYNNEI. The CDR3 consists of 15 residues. V shed 1 base and J 9 bases; nucleotides not matched to a gene: 3. CD45RO negativity and positive selection for CCR7 defined naive CD8 cells, a population that excluded terminally differentiated effector memory CD45RA+ cells. The table came from immunoSEQ multiplex PCR; TCRdb's copy has only in-frame clones and leaves some out. The sample holds some 2,100,000 clones; about 93% are singletons and the top ten take 1.7%. Comments on this clone: Its cognate antigen is unknown.

The sequence was obtained from a young man in good health. Some clones in this sample may be carry-over from other donors' samples. This chain links TRBV2 with TRBJ2-1; 13 nucleotides align to TRBD2. The sample taken for sequencing was naive CD8+ T cells from PBMCs. CDR3 DNA sequence: TGTGCCAGCAGTGAAGGACTAGCGGGAGGAAGTGAGCAGTTCTTC. This sequence encodes CASSEGLAGGSEQFF.